The present entry profiles one T cell receptor beta chain with its context. The CDR3 is 14 residues long. The V end lost 1 base, the J end lost 4 bases, and 10 bases lay between the germline ends. This record comes from a study of CD8 T cells in Susac syndrome. The RNA, roughly 0.45 to 1 ug, was put through reverse transcription using random hexamers. TCR beta CDR3 was amplified by immunoSEQ multiplex PCR. This amplification extended across 54 Vbeta and 13 Jbeta segments. TCRdb analysed the immunoSEQ multiplex PCR reads with MiXCR anew, one entry per CDR3 protein. The profile shows some 120,000 distinct CDR3 sequences, roughly 94% of them singletons.

The chain carries TRBV12-3 or TRBV12-4 and TRBJ1-2; D uncertain. The receptor was isolated from a human donor with multiple sclerosis. Source material: CD4+ T cells from PBMCs. CDR3 nucleotide sequence: TGTGCCAGCAGTTTAGTGGCCAGTACCTATGGCTACACCTTC. Encoded protein: CASSLVASTYGYTF.